This T cell receptor beta chain derives from a study of human T cells and chemical hapten exposure. Study background: Chiefly female patients presented with alopecia areata, totalis or universalis.

Germline CDR1 is DFQATT and CDR2 is SNEGSKA (reference sequence). This CDR3 has 17 amino acids. Losses at the gene ends were 7 bases for V and 0 bases for J; bases not matched to a gene: 6. Time point given: pre-sensitization, week 0. Noted treatment: therapeutic diphenylcyclopropenone sensitization with weekly scalp DPC. Blood collection happened ahead of applying each patch test. The authors' total RNA extraction used unfractionated whole blood. Via MiXCR, TCRdb re-called the RACE reads, giving one row per CDR3 protein. The sample carries approximately 260,000 distinct CDR3 sequences, 8.6% recorded once.

This chain connects TRBV20-1 to TRBJ2-2, with 15 bases aligning to TRBD2. This TCR was recovered from a woman aged 40-49 years with alopecia areata. Some clones in this sample may be carry-over from other donors' samples. The material sequenced was whole blood, taken in connection with sensitization to the hapten diphenylcyclopropenone (DPC). CDR3 in amino acids: CSVPRTSGRANTGELFF. The CDR3 coding sequence is TGCAGTGTTCCTAGGACTAGCGGGAGGGCGAACACCGGGGAGCTGTTTTTT.